This TCR beta chain was documented in a study of blood T cells in healthy people across ages. Study overall: For every two T cells, template switching captured about one barcoded beta molecule.

With a J-beta primer mix and a sample-barcoded 5' primer, a second PCR ran roughly 7 to 11 cycles. The authors tagged each cDNA molecule using a template-switch adaptor with 12 random nucleotides. One entry per CDR3 protein results from TCRdb running MiXCR on the 5' RACE reads. The data contain about 830,000 distinct CDR3 sequences, less than 80% of them singletons. The CDR3 is made up of 14 amino acids. V lost 3 bases and J 7 bases, leaving 10 bases between the germline ends. Per germline, CDR1 LNHNV and CDR2 YYDKDF (reference sequence). Notes on the study in general: A roughly linear age-dependent decrease characterized TCR beta diversity per million T cells.

This clonotype was seen a handful of times. Its antigen is not known. The total RNA that was extracted per sample amounted to at least 5 micrograms. This TCR was sampled from a man aged 25-45 years in good health. This sequence joins TRBV15 and TRBJ1-6; a possible D gene is TRBD1 (5 bases). The source material was blood. The CDR3 DNA is TGTGCCACCAGCAGGACAGCATTAAATTCACCCCTCCACTTT. Translating gives CATSRTALNSPLHF.